The 9 T cell receptor beta chains below were found in one sample sequenced in a study of Ad26.COV2.S vaccination and SARS-CoV-2 variants. The sample's treatment: 19 received Ad26.COV2.S at low or high dose, single or two shots; several received placebo; per-sample allocation not given. Following the first vaccine or placebo injection, samples were taken on day 63. The method was immunoSEQ multiplex PCR; TCRdb's version includes in-frame clones alone and lacks a portion of them. The data show about 680,000 clones, more than 70% seen once. Sequenced material: peripheral blood, taken in a trial of Ad26.COV2.S vaccine versus placebo. The receptors come from a person aged 18-60 years who received the Ad26.COV2.S COVID-19 vaccine or a placebo.

The chain is built from TRBV7-3 and TRBJ2-1; perhaps TRBD2 as D (6 bases). Trimming shortened V by 2 bases and J by 2 bases, and 7 bases separated the two germline ends. Germline CDR1 is SGHTA and CDR2 is FQGTGA. CDR3 length equals 14 residues. The CDR3 is CASSLGGTYNEQFF. The CDR3 DNA reads as TGTGCCAGCAGCTTAGGGGGGACCTACAATGAGCAGTTCTTC.

This clone was seen a single time. Other nucleotide sequences from this sample produce the same CDR3. The chain is built from TRBV30 and TRBJ2-3; D is undetermined. V shed 2 bases and J shed 6 bases, with 6 bases lying between them. The germline gives CDR1 GTSNPN, CDR2 SVGIG (reference sequence). The CDR3 is 11 residues long. The CDR3 DNA is TGTGCCTGGAGTCCAGCGGATACGCAGTATTTT. It yields the protein CAWSPADTQYF. The entire variable domain, with the rest obtained from reference TRBV30 and TRBJ2-3, is as follows: SQTIHQWPATLVQPVGSPLSLECTVEGTSNPNLYWYRQAAGRGLQLLFYSVGIGQISSEVPQNLSASRPQDRQFILSSKKLLLSDSGFYLCAWSPADTQYFGPGTRLTVL.

The count of this clone is one. This chain joins TRBV27 and TRBJ2-1; a possible D gene is TRBD2 (5 bases). The CDR3 is 15 amino acids. Germline loops: CDR1 MNHEY, CDR2 SMNVEV (reference sequence). Trimming stripped 4 bases from V and 6 bases from J, with 16 bases between. The CDR3 spells CASSYEGRRTNEQFF. CDR3 in DNA: TGTGCCAGCAGTTATGAGGGAAGGAGGACCAATGAGCAGTTCTTC.

The rearrangement uses TRBV18 and TRBJ1-1; no clear D gene. The CDR3 extends over 13 amino acids. Germline V gene data show CDR1 as KGHSH and CDR2 as LQKENI. V lost 3 bases, J lost 7 bases, and 12 bases lay in between. CDR3 in amino acids: CASSPSRHSEAFF. The CDR3 coding sequence is TGTGCCAGCTCACCCTCCCGTCACAGTGAAGCTTTCTTT.

This chain's CDR3 is CAWSPQGSGANVLTF. The CDR3 coding sequence is TGTGCCTGGAGTCCTCAGGGTTCTGGGGCCAACGTCCTGACTTTC. The chain combines TRBV30 with TRBJ2-6; maybe TRBD1 (5 bases). The CDR3 spans 15 residues. V gave up 2 bases and J gave up 1 base, with 9 bases separating them. CDR1 and CDR2 (germline): GTSNPN, SVGIG (reference sequence).

J is TRBJ2-5 and V is TRBV12-3 or TRBV12-4; D is uncertain. The CDR3 length is 12 residues. Trimming pared 5 bases from V and 4 bases from J, leaving 8 bases between. CDR3 sequence reads: CASSTRIETQYF. The CDR3 DNA reads TGTGCCAGCAGTACTCGTATAGAGACCCAGTACTTC.

The chain links TRBV5-5 to TRBJ1-5, with D tentatively TRBD1 (5 bases). V lost 2 bases, J lost 1 base, and 10 bases lay in between. In germline, CDR1 is SGHKS, CDR2 YYEKEE (reference sequence). This CDR3 region has 15 residues. The chain's CDR3 is CASSFSGASNQPQHF. CDR3 DNA sequence: TGTGCCAGCAGCTTCTCCGGGGCGAGCAATCAGCCCCAGCATTTT.

This sequence joins TRBV3-1 (or the pseudogene TRBV3-2) and TRBJ2-4; D not resolved. The V end was cut by 3 bases, the J end by 6 bases, with 12 bases between. Germline CDR1 LGHDT, CDR2 YNNKEL (reference sequence). The CDR3 is 14 residues long. In DNA, the CDR3 is TGTGCCAGCAGCCAGGGTCCCCCGGGAAACATTCAGTACTTC. This sequence encodes CASSQGPPGNIQYF.

This chain joins TRBV7-9 and TRBJ2-6, with 8 bases lining up with TRBD2. The CDR3 is made up of 18 amino acids. Per the germline V gene, CDR1 is SEHNR and CDR2 is FQNEAQ (reference sequence). Trimming removed 5 bases from V and 0 bases from J; junction bases left unmatched: 9. CDR3 nucleotide sequence: TGTGCCAGCAGCCCCGGCGGGAGGTACAGCTCTGGGGCCAACGTCCTGACTTTC. Its translation is CASSPGGRYSSGANVLTF.